The 30 T cell receptor beta chains listed next were all sequenced from one sample in a study of cytomegalovirus exposure and HLA in healthy donors. The study ran its PCR with 60 Vbeta and 13 Jbeta primers. Here immunoSEQ multiplex PCR was the method, and the copy in TCRdb shows in-frame clones only, minus some. This sample has 130,000 or so clones, with just under 80% found just once. The material sequenced was PBMCs. These receptors originate from a man younger than 40 in good health and CMV-seronegative.

This sequence joins TRBV15 and TRBJ2-3; D uncertain. V was shortened by 7 bases and J by 0 bases, with 14 bases between the two germline ends. Germline V gene data show CDR1 as LNHNV and CDR2 as YYDKDF (reference sequence). CDR3 length equals 15 residues. The CDR3 loop is CATNPHTTSTDTQYF. CDR3 coding DNA: TGTGCCACCAACCCCCACACGACTAGCACAGATACGCAGTATTTT.

V usage is TRBV30 and J usage is TRBJ2-2; a weak D match, TRBD2 (5 bases). Germline assignment: CDR1 GTSNPN and CDR2 SVGIG (reference sequence). Trimming took 4 bases from V and 0 from J, leaving 9 bases between them. The CDR3 totals 14 residues. This CDR3 reads CAWNGLTNTGELFF. The CDR3 coding sequence is TGTGCCTGGAACGGACTGACGAACACCGGGGAGCTGTTTTTT.

The V gene is TRBV5-1, the J gene TRBJ1-5, with D possibly being TRBD1 (5 bases). V lost 7 bases to trimming and J lost 2 bases, with 13 bases between them. CDR1 and CDR2 (germline): SGHRS, YFSETQ. This CDR3 is built from 14 residues. CDR3 loop: CASRAGDGNQPQHF. The CDR3 DNA reads as TGCGCCAGCCGAGCGGGGGATGGCAATCAGCCCCAGCATTTT.

V and J are TRBV28 and TRBJ2-7; TRBD2 matches at 12 bases. The CDR3 is 14 amino acids. The ends lost 6 bases at V and 7 bases at J; junction bases unmatched: 7. Germline V gives CDR1 MDHEN, CDR2 SYDVKM. The CDR3 DNA sequence: TGTGCCAGCAGCCTAGCGGGAGGGCCTGGGGAGCAGTACTTC. It is translated as CASSLAGGPGEQYF.

V gene TRBV9 combines with J gene TRBJ2-1; 9 bases line up with TRBD1. V dropped 4 bases and J dropped 7; count of bases not matched to a gene: 9. This CDR3 has 15 amino acids. Germline V gene sequence: CDR1 SGDLS, CDR2 YYNGEE. CDR3 sequence reads: CASSTPGQGLNEQFF. The CDR3 DNA reads as TGTGCCAGCAGCACTCCGGGACAGGGTCTTAATGAGCAGTTCTTC.

This chain joins TRBV28 and TRBJ1-5; 9 bases are shared with TRBD1. The germline V gene encodes CDR1 MDHEN and CDR2 SYDVKM. Unmatched junction bases numbered 3, after V lost 4 bases and J lost 2 bases. The CDR3 extends over 15 amino acids. Here the CDR3 reads CASSSTGGGNQPQHF. The CDR3, as DNA: TGTGCCAGCAGTTCGACAGGGGGAGGCAATCAGCCCCAGCATTTT.

This chain links TRBV4-3 with TRBJ2-6, with 8 positions matching TRBD1. The V gene end was trimmed by 3 bases and the J gene end by 0 bases; junction bases not matched to a gene: 10. This CDR3 has 19 amino acids. Germline V gene data show CDR1 as LGHNA and CDR2 as YSLEER. The CDR3 loop reads CASSQDPTGALSGANVLTF. CDR3 bases: TGCGCCAGCAGCCAGGACCCGACAGGGGCCCTCTCTGGGGCCAACGTCCTGACTTTC.

This chain links TRBV4-1 with TRBJ2-2; possible D gene TRBD2, 5 bases. CDR1 is MGHRA and CDR2 is YSYEKL in the germline V gene. Deletions cut 3 bases from V and 6 bases from J, with 14 bases between. The CDR3 extends over 15 amino acids. The CDR3 is CASSHPEGVAGELFF. CDR3 DNA sequence: TGCGCCAGCAGCCACCCCGAGGGTGTCGCCGGGGAGCTGTTTTTT.

This chain connects TRBV19 to TRBJ2-1, with 7 bases aligning to TRBD2. This CDR3 contains 16 residues. J gave up 1 base and V 3 bases, and 6 bases lay outside the gene matches. Germline CDR1 and CDR2: LNHDA and SQIVND (reference sequence). CDR3 bases: TGTGCCAGTAGTATTCGGCTAGCGGATTCCTACAATGAGCAGTTCTTC. Its protein product is CASSIRLADSYNEQFF.

The genes are TRBV27 and TRBJ2-1, with 8 bases that match TRBD2. V was clipped by 5 bases and J by 3 bases; unmatched bases: 3. The CDR3 runs to 14 residues. Germline V gene data show CDR1 as MNHEY and CDR2 as SMNVEV (reference sequence). The CDR3 region is CASSPGTSYNEQFF. In nucleotides, the CDR3 is TGTGCCAGCAGTCCCGGGACTAGCTACAATGAGCAGTTCTTC.

With regard to this clone: One junction end disagrees with the germline gene, perhaps due to a read error. The chain uses TRBV7-9 and TRBJ2-1; unclear D gene. Germline V gene lookup returns CDR1 SEHNR and CDR2 FQNEAQ (reference sequence). This CDR3 region has 11 residues. CDR3 amino acids: CASSSNNEQFF. The DNA for the CDR3 is TGTGCCAGCAGCTCCAACAATGAGCAGTTCTTC.

The gene calls are TRBV19 and TRBJ1-5, with D possibly matching TRBD1 (5 bases). V was shortened by 3 bases and J by 6 bases, with 12 bases between the two germline ends. Germline CDR1 reads LNHDA; CDR2 reads SQIVND (reference sequence). CDR3 length: 14 residues. Written as DNA, the CDR3 is TGTGCCAGTAGTATCTGGGGACTCGGTCAGCCCCAGCATTTT. Encoded protein: CASSIWGLGQPQHF. The whole variable domain, remainder taken from reference TRBV19 and TRBJ1-5, is DGGITQSPKYLFRKEGQNVTLSCEQNLNHDAMYWYRQDPGQGLRLIYYSQIVNDFQKGDIAEGYSVSREKKESFPLTVTSAQKNPTAFYLCASSIWGLGQPQHFGDGTRLSIL.

This chain joins TRBV18 and TRBJ2-7, with D possibly matching TRBD2 (5 bases). The CDR3 spans 14 residues. Trimming removed 1 base at V and 4 bases at J, with 11 bases between. CDR1 is KGHSH, CDR2 LQKENI, per germline. The DNA of the CDR3 is TGTGCCAGCTCACCACGGGAGTCTAATTACGAGCAGTACTTC. Translating gives CASSPRESNYEQYF.

In its sample, this clone was seen once. This chain connects TRBV28 to TRBJ2-1, with TRBD2 matching 9 bases. Trimming cost V 6 bases and J 0 bases; bases outside gene matches: 6. Looked up from germline, CDR1 is MDHEN and CDR2 is SYDVKM. This CDR3 region has 16 residues. The CDR3 sequence: CASSLLAGISYNEQFF. The DNA of the CDR3 is TGTGCCAGCAGCCTGCTAGCGGGAATCTCCTACAATGAGCAGTTCTTC. Based on the CDR3 plus reference TRBV28 and TRBJ2-1, the full variable domain is DVKVTQSSRYLVKRTGEKVFLECVQDMDHENMFWYRQDPGLGLRLIYFSYDVKMKEKGDIPEGYSVSREKKERFSLILESASTNQTSMYLCASSLLAGISYNEQFFGPGTRLTVL.

This chain connects TRBV18 to TRBJ2-5, with TRBD2 identical over 10 bases. Germline V lookup: CDR1 KGHSH, CDR2 LQKENI. The V segment lost 1 base and the J segment 2 bases; nucleotides outside the gene matches: 4. The CDR3 has 16 amino acids. CDR3 region: CASSPRRTSGQETQYF. CDR3 DNA sequence: TGTGCCAGCTCACCACGGAGGACTAGCGGACAAGAGACCCAGTACTTC.

This chain links TRBV29-1 with TRBJ2-7; 7 positions agree with TRBD1. This CDR3 contains 15 residues. V dropped 6 bases and J dropped 0; count of bases not matched to a gene: 11. Germline V gene data show CDR1 as SQVTM and CDR2 as ANQGSEA. The CDR3 sequence is CSVVYLRDSSYEQYF. Written as DNA, the CDR3 is TGCAGCGTAGTATATCTTAGGGACAGCTCCTACGAGCAGTACTTC.

This clone was detected only once. The chain employs TRBV27 and TRBJ1-5, with 11 bases fitting TRBD1. The CDR3 contains 13 residues. With V trimmed by 6 bases and J by 6 bases, 1 base remained unmatched. Germline CDR1 MNHEY, CDR2 SMNVEV (reference sequence). The CDR3 sequence: CASRGQGGQPQHF. The CDR3 coding sequence is TGTGCCAGCAGGGGACAGGGGGGTCAGCCCCAGCATTTT.

This rearrangement joins TRBV9 to TRBJ2-6; 8 bases agree with TRBD1. Germline CDR1 SGDLS, CDR2 YYNGEE. This CDR3 comprises 18 residues. V was pared by 2 bases and J by 0 bases, with 7 bases of the junction left unmatched. The CDR3, as DNA: TGTGCCAGCAGCGTCGGTCTGGGACAGGACTCTGGGGCCAACGTCCTGACTTTC. Amino acid sequence: CASSVGLGQDSGANVLTF.

A single count supports this clone. The rearrangement uses TRBV19 and TRBJ2-2; 7 bases are a match to TRBD1. J gave up 6 bases and V 6 bases, and 7 bases lay outside the gene matches. The germline gives CDR1 LNHDA, CDR2 SQIVND (reference sequence). The CDR3 consists of 14 residues. DNA for the CDR3: TGTGCCAGTAGGTGGGCAGGGGGATCCGGGGAGCTGTTTTTT. This encodes CASRWAGGSGELFF.

This chain links TRBV5-1 with TRBJ2-3; 7 nucleotides align to TRBD2. CDR3 length: 16 amino acids. The trim removed 1 base at V and 4 bases at J, leaving 9 bases unmatched. Germline values: CDR1 SGHRS, CDR2 YFSETQ. CDR3 protein: CASSLKTSAHADTQYF. CDR3 bases: TGCGCCAGCAGCTTGAAAACTAGCGCCCACGCAGATACGCAGTATTTT.

This clone was picked up one time. The chain employs TRBV6-5 and TRBJ1-5, with D unresolved. The CDR3 extends over 13 amino acids. The V end was cut by 6 bases, the J end by 5 bases, with 11 bases between. Germline CDR1 reads MNHEY; CDR2 reads SVGAGI. The CDR3 DNA reads TGTGCCAGCAGGCGAATGCCGGATCAGCCCCAGCATTTT. It yields the protein CASRRMPDQPQHF.

This sequence joins TRBV29-1 and TRBJ2-5, with D unresolved. The CDR3 covers 12 residues. Per germline, CDR1 SQVTM and CDR2 ANQGSEA. Trimming removed 4 bases from V and 3 bases from J, with 9 bases in between. This CDR3 is CSVASGKETQYF. CDR3 coding DNA: TGCAGCGTTGCCTCGGGTAAAGAGACCCAGTACTTC.

J is TRBJ1-1 and V is TRBV2; a possible D gene is TRBD1 (6 bases). Germline-derived CDR1 and CDR2 are SNHLY and FYNNEI. This CDR3 contains 13 residues. V lost 4 bases, J lost 1 base, and 7 bases lay in between. The CDR3 DNA reads TGTGCCAGCAGTGGGACAGCGAACACTGAAGCTTTCTTT. This codes for CASSGTANTEAFF. Looking up the rest from reference TRBV2 and TRBJ1-1 gives the full variable domain: EPEVTQTPSHQVTQMGQEVILRCVPISNHLYFYWYRQILGQKVEFLVSFYNNEISEKSEIFDDQFSVERPDGSNFTLKIRSTKLEDSAMYFCASSGTANTEAFFGQGTRLTVV.

The chain couples TRBV27 to TRBJ1-5, with a possible D match to TRBD1 (5 bases). The germline V gene encodes CDR1 MNHEY and CDR2 SMNVEV (reference sequence). CDR3 size: 14 residues. Trimming removed 2 bases at V and 3 bases at J, with 8 bases between. CDR3 in DNA: TGTGCCAGCAGTTTACAGGGTATCAATCAGCCCCAGCATTTT. This translates into CASSLQGINQPQHF.

With regard to this clone: A junction end diverges from the germline sequence, so it may reflect a read error. V and J are TRBV5-1 and TRBJ1-1, with 9 bases identical to TRBD1. CDR1 and CDR2 (germline): SGHRS, YFSETQ. This CDR3 contains 14 residues. CDR3: CASSLGPRGTGMLF. The CDR3 DNA sequence: TGCGCCAGCAGCTTGGGGCCTAGGGGGACAGGGATGCTCTTT. The full variable domain, rest sourced from reference TRBV5-1 and TRBJ1-1, is KAGVTQTPRYLIKTRGQQVTLSCSPISGHRSVSWYQQTPGQGLQFLFEYFSETQRNKGNFPGRFSGRQFSNSRSEMNVSTLELGDSALYLCASSLGPRGTGMLFGQGTRLTVV.

This clone has just a few counts. The V and J genes are TRBV5-4 and TRBJ2-4, with D possibly being TRBD2 (5 bases). Trimming left V 1 base short and J 1 base short, with 6 bases between. Germline CDR1 and CDR2: SGHNT and YYREEE (reference sequence). CDR3 length: 14 residues. CDR3 protein: CASSLSGAKNIQYF. The CDR3 DNA reads TGTGCCAGCAGCTTGTCGGGGGCCAAAAACATTCAGTACTTC.

The chain recombines TRBV6-1 with TRBJ1-5, with D tentatively TRBD1 (6 bases). Trimming shortened V by 6 bases and J by 9 bases, and 15 bases separated the two germline ends. The length of the CDR3 is 13 residues. From germline, CDR1 is MNHNS and CDR2 SASEGT. The DNA of the CDR3 is TGTGCCAGCAGACAGGGTTCTGCTTCGCCCCAGCATTTT. This sequence encodes CASRQGSASPQHF.

The chain employs TRBV7-3 and TRBJ1-1; TRBD1 matches 9 bases. The CDR3 contains 15 residues. CDR1 SGHTA and CDR2 FQGTGA come from the germline V gene. V lost 5 bases, J lost 1 base, and 5 bases stayed unmatched. CDR3 sequence: CASSPTGGPNTEAFF. As DNA, the CDR3 is TGTGCCAGCAGCCCCACAGGGGGCCCGAACACTGAAGCTTTCTTT.

In regard to this clone: Other DNA sequences of this sample code for an identical CDR3. The chain carries TRBV28 and TRBJ1-2, with D tentatively TRBD1 (5 bases). This CDR3 contains 12 residues. Germline lookup yields CDR1 MDHEN and CDR2 SYDVKM. The V end lost 3 bases, the J end lost 5 bases, and 7 bases lay between the germline ends. The CDR3, as DNA: TGTGCCAGCAGTTTCCAGGGATATGGCTACACCTTC. Its translation: CASSFQGYGYTF.

The chain links TRBV6-6 to TRBJ1-4, with 7 bases fitting TRBD1. The J segment lost 5 bases and the V segment lost 4 bases, leaving 7 bases of the junction unmatched. Germline V gene lookup returns CDR1 MNHNY and CDR2 SVGAGI (reference sequence). The CDR3 contains 15 residues. As DNA, the CDR3 is TGTGCCAGCAGTTCCGAACAGGGGAGGAATGAAAAACTGTTTTTT. Residues: CASSSEQGRNEKLFF.